The present T cell receptor beta chain was sequenced within a study of T cells after yellow fever vaccination. Study as a whole: Those fractions that held only low numbers of cells were prepared using the SMART-Seq v4 Ultra Low Input RNA kit. Study results and limitations: There was a small share of clonotypes that showed up in both the CD4 and CD8 compartments.

Trimming left V 4 bases short and J 2 bases short, with 13 bases between. The germline V gene encodes CDR1 KGHSH and CDR2 LQKENI. CDR3 size: 15 residues. TCRdb re-derived calls from the 5' RACE reads in MiXCR, one entry per CDR3 protein. This table holds 150,000 to 200,000 distinct CDR3 sequences, approximately 6.2% found once. This clonotype was picked up many times. Its matching antigen is unknown. This receptor was identified in a man aged 18-30 years who received the YFV17D yellow fever vaccine. This rearrangement joins TRBV18 to TRBJ2-3; a weak D match, TRBD1 (5 bases). The sample consisted of CD4+ T cells sorted from PBMCs, taken on the day of the first yellow fever vaccination. CDR3 bases: TGTGCCAGCTCACGGACGCAGGGCCACACAGATACGCAGTATTTT. It yields the protein CASSRTQGHTDTQYF.